This T cell receptor (beta chain) came from a study of cytomegalovirus exposure and HLA in healthy donors listed by TCRdb under 2017. Describing the broader study: An earlier analysis of approximately 550 of the donors reported more than 250 Gb of sequence data and more than 90 million unique TCR beta sequences from 150 million to 200 million T cells. A later analysis re-examined previously published TCR beta repertoires from around 670 donors and added high-resolution HLA genotyping to investigate patterns of TCR occurrence. The study was designed to test whether signatures of past pathogen exposure could be identified by cataloging public T cell receptors. Besides the first cohort of hundreds of subjects, a separate validation cohort made up of roughly 120 different subjects was used. On average, over 200,000 unique TCR beta nucleotide sequences were sequenced per donor among about 400 genotyped donors of the cohort, with about 19% of those sequences being non-productive. HLA typing included class I and class II loci at four-digit resolution. About 5 DR-DQ haplotypes were handled as single units for association and clustering, since linkage in the cohort was strong. To predict cytomegalovirus infection status, the study combined high-throughput TCR immunosequencing, statistical association of individual TCRs with disease status, and machine learning. A later genetic analysis took genome-wide SNP genotypes for about 55% of the 666 donors and used that subset as a discovery cohort. Donor age, sex, ethnicity and CMV serostatus were compiled alongside the repertoire data. Around 330 gigabases of sequencing data and around 85 million unique TCR sequences made up an early release that covered about 640 HLA-typed donors. The T cell repertoires of 550 to 850 subjects were profiled by immunosequencing and related to cytomegalovirus serostatus. To decide whether each TCR beta V gene segment behaved as functional or pseudogenic, an earlier analysis of approximately 600 of the donors relied on high-throughput TCR beta sequencing. Among the roughly 370 genotyped donors, about 83% belonged to the genetic ancestry cluster associated with self-reported Caucasian donors. All discovery cohort repertoires had been generated using a single sequencing platform. Typing coverage differed by locus: A, B, C, DRB1 and DQB1 were typed in about 620-640 donors, DQA1 in 500 to 550, DPA1 in roughly 590, and DPB1 in just under 490. Rather than using new phenotypic data, the later analysis identified candidate immune exposures from TCR beta sequences and from how often those sequences occurred across donors. Paper-wide results and their limitations: Correlated functional status among segregating V segments might reflect linkage disequilibrium, but an unknown experimental factor could not be ruled out. A later analysis found that TCR association rates varied across HLA loci, with DRB1 alleles showing the most associated TCRs and HLA-C alleles the fewest. A later genetic analysis associated a missense DCLRE1C variant with V-gene and J-gene trimming of TCR beta chains, and an independent cohort replicated the association. In a later analysis, HLA-associated TCR beta chains showed more clonal expansion and lower generation probabilities than non-associated chains that were equally common. Because some donors lacked HLA typing at each locus, the association tests relied only on the typed subset. The authors suggested that the approach could potentially be extended to other disease states and immunological phenotypes. Most CMV-associated TCR beta chains appeared to be HLA-restricted in a later analysis, and the HLA associations seemed to be driven largely by CMV exposure. In this cohort, only TCR beta chains were sequenced, and detectable features were limited by the absence of alpha or paired-chain data. A further reported finding was that TCR beta sequences accurately predicted the HLA-A and HLA-B alleles for most subjects in the first cohort. Some IMGT-functional V segments, including TRBV6-2 and TRBV6-3, could not be told apart with the 87-base-pair reads, so those segments were excluded. Sequencing depth was assumed to be roughly uniform across donors in the presence/absence analyses, though that assumption may not hold. While some public TCRs were present in many individuals, most TCR sequences turned up only very rarely across donors. In an earlier analysis of roughly 500 of the donors, most TCR beta V segments appeared in productive rearrangements about 90% or about 30% of the time, broadly matching IMGT annotations. When HLA alleles, especially DR and DQ, strongly co-occurred, attributing TCR associations to individual alleles was difficult. A total of 150 to 200 TCR beta chains were listed by the study as associated with cytomegalovirus. A few of the identified cytomegalovirus-associated TCR beta chains were confirmed in vitro to be specific for cytomegalovirus antigens. A cluster of highly shared sequence variants was judged likely to be a technical artifact of the sequencing pipeline. According to a later analysis, parvovirus B19, influenza, CMV and Epstein-Barr virus appeared linked to several top co-occurrence clusters. Because counts were too low, about 18 rarely observed V segments, including chromosome 9 orphons, were left out of the earlier analysis of 587 of the donors. Immune exposure information for the cohort was limited to CMV serostatus. In a later genetic analysis, fewer N-insertions in productive TCRs were reported among donors in an Asian-associated ancestry cluster than the roughly 700-donor mean. A later analysis associated about 18,000 TCR beta sequences with specific HLA alleles at a false discovery rate of 0.05. In both the original and validation cohorts, the classifier was reported to diagnose cytomegalovirus status with high specificity and sensitivity.

A distance of 16 bases separates the germline ends of V and J, which lose 6 bases and 1 base respectively. CDR1 and CDR2, looked up from the germline V gene (reference sequence), are SGHNT and YYREEE. There are 15 amino acids in the CDR3, from cysteine to phenylalanine inclusive. The only DNA kept is the CDR3, 45 bases in frame from the first base. The receptor library was made with the immunoSEQ multiplex PCR assay. For the multiplex PCR, a mixture combining 60 forward primers for TCR Vbeta segments and 13 reverse primers for TCR Jbeta segments was used. Amplification of the CDR3 region of rearranged TCR beta genes was performed with a multiplex PCR assay on genomic DNA. The amplified TCR beta libraries were sequenced on the Illumina HiSeq System as 87-base-pair reads. As for how the authors treated the data: Across the 670 or so repertoires, a later analysis counted some 80 million unique TCR beta chains, roughly 11 million of which were shared by at least two donors. A nearest-neighbor algorithm error-corrected the raw reads and collapsed the reads into unique sequences, merging closely related sequences to remove PCR and sequencing errors. V, D and J gene segments were assigned by aligning CDR3 sequences to IMGT reference sequences. For a sequence to be retained, at least a six-nucleotide match to both a V gene segment and a J gene segment was required. A rearrangement was called productive if the CDR3 had no stop codons and remained in frame with V and J, and every other rearrangement was called non-productive. CDR3 was defined by IMGT convention, running from the second conserved V-encoded cysteine to the conserved J-encoded phenylalanine. The earlier analysis of around 640 of the donors excluded sequences that lacked an unambiguous match to a single V gene segment. An earlier analysis of under 750 of the donors called V segments functional above 56.7% productive rearrangements and segregating when the between-donor standard deviation exceeded 5%. A statistical classification framework was built for diagnosing cytomegalovirus status from the catalog of TCR beta chain sequences. In a later analysis, TCR nucleotide sequences were compared against IMGT/GENE-DB human TR gene sequences so that V and J genes could be assigned. Using the TCRdist pipeline, a later analysis assigned CDR3 sequences along with most-parsimonious VDJ recombination scenarios. In a later analysis, every TCR beta chain was defined by the combination of its CDR3 amino acid sequence and its V-gene family, and reads without a unique V-gene family were dropped. As a way to deal with suspected cross-contamination and a sequencing artifact, a later analysis dropped over 550 nucleotide sequences that were highly shared and had low generation probability. In a later analysis, a clonal expansion index was calculated for each public chain from normalized within-repertoire ranks of inferred template counts. In a later analysis, generation probabilities were computed with a VDJ recombination model fitted to out-of-frame rearrangements, and the resulting probabilities were checked against IGoR. In a later analysis, hypergeometric tests were used to score TCR-TCR, TCR-HLA and TCR-CMV co-occurrence, with a repertoire-size bias correction applied to TCR pairs. A later analysis estimated false discovery rates by permuting HLA or CMV assignments 20 times. In a later analysis, co-occurring TCRs were grouped using DBSCAN, and TCRdist sequence similarity was added for clustering within HLA-allele-positive subsets. Co-occurrence clustering excluded repertoires with fewer than 30,000 or more than 120,000 public chains, plus five with anomalous nucleotide sharing. TCRdb re-hosts the immuneACCESS table, in-frame sequences only. Its copies lack some clones; in the studies checked, an unresolved V gene accounts for under half of them, and the cause for the rest is not known. The DNA was the basis for D and trimming; V, J and clone size are from that table. The sample table contains some 120,000 clones; only one count was recorded for under 90% of them. The ten largest clones take up 3% to 4% of the sample.

A few counts support this clone. Its specific antigen is unknown. No quality values exist for individual bases; no much larger clone is one base distant. The cohort comprised several hundred healthy bone marrow donors. All cohort members were sampled while nominally healthy, although unrecorded immune exposures were likely present. The donor tested CMV seronegative, placing the donor among the 350 to 400 seronegative members of the cohort. A peripheral blood sample was provided by each donor, and peripheral blood mononuclear cells were used for TCR beta sequencing. Genomic DNA extraction from the blood cell samples was performed with the Qiagen DNeasy Blood Extraction Kit.

The sample taken for sequencing was PBMCs. The clonotype was recovered from a woman between 25 and 40 years old in good health and CMV-seronegative. This receptor chain uses TRBV5-4 and TRBJ2-5; perhaps TRBD2 is the D gene, with 6 bases matching. The DNA is TGTGCCAGCACCTACCGCGTGGGGGGCCAAGAGACCCAGTACTTC. Translated, it gives CASTYRVGGQETQYF.